The text below deals with one TCR beta chain. Its specificity is unknown. Sequenced by immunoSEQ multiplex PCR; TCRdb stores in-frame clones only, minus some. The repertoire includes more than 85,000 clones, nearly 90% of them detected once, and roughly 13% sits in the top ten. This sample is drawn from a study of T cell responses to AZD1222 COVID-19 vaccine. Whole-study findings and limits: Clonal diversity was possibly underestimated, and white British individuals and females predominated among donors.

V was pared by 8 bases and J by 5 bases, with 5 bases of the junction left unmatched. Germline CDR1 and CDR2: ENHRY and SYGVKD. This CDR3 is built from 13 residues. The receptor was derived from an adult in good health. The material sequenced was peripheral blood, taken on day 0 of MenACWY control vaccination. The rearrangement joins TRBV10-3 to TRBJ2-4; 8 nucleotides align to TRBD1. The CDR3 region is CAIGQGLENIQYF. The CDR3 DNA is TGTGCCATCGGACAGGGTCTCGAAAACATTCAGTACTTC.